This T cell receptor (beta chain) stems from a study of T cell responses to AZD1222 COVID-19 vaccine. For the study at large: Second-dose groups at about 4 or about 12 weeks were pooled.

Broader study findings: It was only a handful of AZD1222 recipients who were seropositive at baseline. Spike-specific TCR breadth and depth rose after two AZD1222 doses. Nearly half of spike-specific TCRs reportedly go after variant regions that carry no mutations.

To note about this clone: No antigen is known for it.

Clones were read by immunoSEQ multiplex PCR, and TCRdb kept only the in-frame ones, dropping some. There are approximately 84,000 clones in the sample; around nine tenths occur only once, and under 3% lies in the top ten. Germline CDR1 and CDR2: ENHRY and SYGVKD. Trimming removed 0 bases from V and 3 bases from J, with 17 bases in between. The length of the CDR3 is 17 residues. The sequence was obtained from an adult in good health. The chain links TRBV10-3 to TRBJ1-1; D remains ambiguous. The sequenced sample was peripheral blood, obtained on day 0 of AZD1222 vaccination. Written as DNA, the CDR3 is TGTGCCATCAGTGAGTCGATGGCCAACGGTGGGCACACTGAAGCTTTCTTT. Encoded protein: CAISESMANGGHTEAFF.